This T cell receptor (beta chain) is from a study of shared clonotypes between healthy human individuals. Study background: Each donor's CD4 naive and CD4 memory cells filled three plates apiece, CD8 naive two, and CD8 memory one. General study points: Among the subsets, naive ones generally showed larger estimated richness than memory ones. Non-shared clonotypes had lower generation probabilities than those shared by all four donors.

The CDR3 sequence is 13 residues long. Trimming removed 2 bases at V and 6 bases at J, with 12 bases between. The germline V gene has CDR1 SGDLS and CDR2 YYNGEE. Every immunoSEQ plate was one replicate of a subset's evenly spread DNA. TCRdb's table, derived via immunoSEQ multiplex PCR, lists solely in-frame clones and lacks some. The table lists about 2,100,000 clones, approximately 94% of them singletons, with 1.7% in the top ten. Details on this clone: Its antigen is still unknown.

Cells designated naive CD8 were CD45RO-negative and were positively selected for CCR7, with terminally differentiated effector memory CD45RA+ cells excluded. Source material: naive CD8+ T cells from PBMCs. The chain recombines TRBV9 with TRBJ2-7; D unresolved. The sequence was collected from a young man in good health. Some clones in this sample may be carry-over from other donors' samples. Here the CDR3 DNA reads TGTGCCAGCAGCGTTGAACCTCGGAGCGAGCAGTACTTC. It yields the protein CASSVEPRSEQYF.